The sequence of this T cell receptor (beta chain) was determined in a study of EBV T-cell therapy then PD-1 blockade in nasopharyngeal carcinoma (dated by TCRdb to the early 2020s). Interpreted using the paper, the time point label stands for: 266 days after commencement of treatment, after nivolumab therapy. The treatment or condition tag for this specimen amounts to: AdE1-LMPpoly-expanded autologous EBV-specific T-cell therapy followed by anti-PD-1 nivolumab. The Qiagen DNeasy Kit was used to extract genomic DNA from the sorted cells. The immunoSEQ platform was used for deep sequencing of the TCR beta chain. The authors processed their data as follows. Repertoire data analysis was performed with the immunoSEQ Analyzer software. TCRdb took over this immuneACCESS table, retaining in-frame rearrangements with V and J assigned. Such tables are incomplete; in checked studies, under half of the missing clones stem from an unresolved V gene, and the remainder is unexplained. V and J calls and clone size are those listed in that table; D and trimming were worked out from the DNA. The sample table contains roughly 20,000 clones; only one count was recorded for about 80% of them. In total, the top ten clones hold under 35% of the sample.

As to this clone: Its antigen is not yet known. No clone much larger than this one lies a single base away; base qualities are absent.

The sample in question was CD8+ T cells from blood, obtained at roughly day 250 from a patient whose treatment included autologous EBV-specific T cells and nivolumab. This sequence was found in a man aged 40-50 years with nasopharyngeal carcinoma.

The CDR3 loop reads CASSQRGAYEQYF. In nucleotide form, the sequence is TGTGCCAGCAGTCAACGGGGGGCCTACGAGCAGTACTTC. The chain was built from TRBV28 and TRBJ2-7; TRBD2 lines up with 7 middle nucleotides. The CDR3 goes from the cysteine to the phenylalanine over 13 residues. This entry keeps only the CDR3 DNA: 39 bases, framed from base 1. Taken from the germline V gene, the CDR1 and CDR2 loops are MDHEN and SYDVKM. V is cut back by 5 bases and J by 2 bases, with 3 bases in the junction unmatched.